This T cell receptor (beta chain) emerged from a study of blood T cell repertoires in COVID-19. Only in-frame clones appear in the TCRdb table, and some are missing; sequencing was by immunoSEQ multiplex PCR. The repertoire holds 15,000 to 20,000 clones, with about 85% as singletons. Trimming at V came to 4 bases and at J to 4 bases, leaving 4 bases not matched to a gene. Germline V gene data show CDR1 as KGHSH and CDR2 as LQKENI. There are 14 residues in the CDR3. This clonotype originated in a man aged 65-85 years with acute or convalescent COVID-19. Sequenced material: peripheral blood. The chain links TRBV18 to TRBJ1-1; 9 bases map to TRBD1. CDR3 in amino acids: CASSLGQGSTEAFF. CDR3 DNA: TGTGCCAGCTCACTTGGACAGGGGAGCACTGAAGCTTTCTTT.